This is a list of T cell receptor beta chains from one sample in a study of immune heterogeneity within non-small cell lung tumors. TCRdb passed the multiplex PCR reads through MiXCR, listing each CDR3 protein once. The sample shows 4,200 or so distinct CDR3 sequences, 20% to 25% of them seen only once. The specimen was lung tumor tissue. The receptors were gathered from a man aged 55 to 70 with non-small cell lung cancer. Both conserved end residues are part of each CDR3. A D gene is named only where the DNA matches it firmly. Clone size appears in some rows only: once, few, many, or a class for an expanded clone.

CDR3: CASSLVGYEAFF
DNA: TGCGCCAGCAGCTTGGTCGGTTATGAAGCTTTCTTT
J: TRBJ1-1
D: NA
V: TRBV5-1
size: NA

CDR3: CASSFTAQETQYF
DNA: TGCGCCAGCAGCTTTACAGCTCAAGAGACCCAGTACTTC
J: TRBJ2-5
D: NA
V: TRBV5-1
size: medium-sized

CDR3: CASSYGQGGEKLFF
DNA: TGTGCCAGCAGTTACGGCCAGGGAGGAGAAAAACTGTTTTTT
J: TRBJ1-4
D: NA
V: TRBV6-2/TRBV6-3
size: NA

CDR3: CASSEEASAPLEQYF
DNA: TGTGCCAGCAGTGAAGAGGCTAGCGCGCCCCTCGAGCAGTACTTC
J: TRBJ2-7
D: NA
V: TRBV6-1
size: once

CDR3: CASSYSSGTAAGGELFF
DNA: TGTGCCAGCAGTTATTCCTCCGGGACAGCGGCCGGCGGGGAGCTGTTTTTT
J: TRBJ2-2
D: TRBD1
V: TRBV6-9
size: medium-sized

CDR3: CASSLRAGEYKVRNDEQFF
DNA: TGTGCCAGCAGTTTACGCGCCGGAGAGTACAAGGTACGGAACGATGAGCAGTTCTTC
J: TRBJ2-1
D: NA
V: TRBV12-3/TRBV12-4
size: medium-sized

CDR3: CASSATGRSTEAFF
DNA: TGTGCCAGCAGTGCGACCGGGAGGTCCACTGAAGCTTTCTTT
J: TRBJ1-1
D: NA
V: TRBV6-1
size: medium-sized

CDR3: CASSLLAPPPYNEQFF
DNA: TGTGCCAGCAGTTTACTAGCCCCACCCCCCTACAATGAGCAGTTCTTC
J: TRBJ2-1
D: NA
V: TRBV12-3/TRBV12-4
size: hyperexpanded

CDR3: CASSTDLTGMTYEQYF
DNA: TGTGCCAGCAGCACTGACCTAACAGGGATGACTTACGAGCAGTACTTC
J: TRBJ2-7
D: NA
V: TRBV5-5
size: once

CDR3: CASSESQGNNQPQHF
DNA: TGTGCCAGCAGTGAATCACAGGGGAATAATCAGCCCCAGCATTTT
J: TRBJ1-5
D: TRBD1
V: TRBV6-1
size: NA

CDR3: CASSILGGTDTQYF
DNA: TGTGCCAGTAGTATACTTGGGGGCACAGATACGCAGTATTTT
J: TRBJ2-3
D: NA
V: TRBV19
size: few

CDR3: CSAFQGSSYNEQFF
DNA: TGCAGTGCGTTTCAAGGAAGCTCCTACAATGAGCAGTTCTTC
J: TRBJ2-1
D: NA
V: TRBV20-1
size: NA

CDR3: CAWSQRPENSPLHF
DNA: TGTGCCTGGAGCCAGCGGCCTGAGAATTCACCCCTCCACTTT
J: TRBJ1-6
D: NA
V: TRBV30
size: medium-sized

CDR3: CASSYPEQGDSPLHF
DNA: TGTGCCAGCAGTTACCCAGAGCAGGGGGATTCACCCCTCCACTTT
J: TRBJ1-6
D: TRBD1
V: TRBV6-5
size: NA

CDR3: CASRQHGQGRDEQYF
DNA: TGTGCCAGCAGGCAACATGGACAGGGGAGAGACGAGCAGTACTTC
J: TRBJ2-7
D: TRBD1
V: TRBV12-3/TRBV12-4
size: medium-sized

CDR3: CASSEGTDLEAQYF
DNA: TGTGCCAGCAGTGAGGGGACAGATCTAGAGGCCCAGTACTTC
J: TRBJ2-5
D: TRBD1
V: TRBV6-1
size: NA

CDR3: CSASPQADTQYF
DNA: TGCAGTGCTAGTCCCCAGGCAGATACGCAGTATTTT
J: TRBJ2-3
D: NA
V: TRBV20-1
size: NA

CDR3: CASTGGARGNYGYTF
DNA: TGTGCCAGCACCGGAGGGGCCAGGGGTAACTATGGCTACACCTTC
J: TRBJ1-2
D: NA
V: TRBV6-1
size: large

CDR3: CASSVGTNTDTQYF
DNA: TGTGCCAGCAGCGTAGGGACAAACACAGATACGCAGTATTTT
J: TRBJ2-3
D: NA
V: TRBV9
size: NA

CDR3: CASSFAAAGVGGYTF
DNA: TGTGCCAGCAGTTTTGCCGCCGCAGGGGTGGGTGGCTACACCTTC
J: TRBJ1-2
D: NA
V: TRBV12-3/TRBV12-4
size: medium-sized

CDR3: CASSPSQQGAFGYGYTF
DNA: TGTGCCAGCAGTCCATCTCAACAGGGGGCATTTGGCTATGGCTACACCTTC
J: TRBJ1-2
D: TRBD1
V: TRBV6-1
size: few

CDR3: CAISDEVSYEQYF
DNA: TGTGCCATCAGTGATGAGGTTTCCTACGAGCAGTACTTC
J: TRBJ2-7
D: NA
V: TRBV10-3
size: few

CDR3: CASPRGAGGELFF
DNA: TGTGCCAGCCCACGGGGAGCCGGCGGGGAGCTGTTTTTT
J: TRBJ2-2
D: NA
V: TRBV18
size: medium-sized

CDR3: CSARTGGNTEAFF
DNA: TGCAGTGCCAGGACAGGGGGCAACACTGAAGCTTTCTTT
J: TRBJ1-1
D: TRBD1
V: TRBV20-1
size: few

CDR3: CSAPLPDRVTEAFF
DNA: TGCAGTGCCCCCCTGCCGGACAGGGTCACTGAAGCTTTCTTT
J: TRBJ1-1
D: TRBD1
V: TRBV20-1
size: NA

CDR3: CASSPGREADTQYF
DNA: TGTGCCAGCAGCCCGGGGCGGGAGGCAGATACGCAGTATTTT
J: TRBJ2-3
D: TRBD2
V: TRBV6-4
size: NA

CDR3: CAWITQGANTEAFF
DNA: TGTGCCTGGATAACTCAGGGGGCGAACACTGAAGCTTTCTTT
J: TRBJ1-1
D: TRBD1
V: TRBV30
size: few

CDR3: CASSVSISTTDTQYF
DNA: TGCGCCAGCAGTGTTAGTATCTCGACGACAGATACGCAGTATTTT
J: TRBJ2-3
D: NA
V: TRBV10-2
size: NA

CDR3: CASSFQGAGNTIYF
DNA: TGTGCCAGCAGTTTTCAGGGGGCTGGAAACACCATATATTTT
J: TRBJ1-3
D: TRBD1
V: TRBV28
size: NA

CDR3: CASSVDGSYNEQFF
DNA: TGTGCCAGCAGCGTGGACGGCTCCTACAATGAGCAGTTCTTC
J: TRBJ2-1
D: NA
V: TRBV9
size: few

CDR3: CASSPGQGSPEAFF
DNA: TGTGCCAGCTCCCCGGGACAGGGAAGTCCTGAAGCTTTCTTT
J: TRBJ1-1
D: TRBD1
V: TRBV18
size: NA

CDR3: CASSYTTSCPETQYF
DNA: TGTGCCAGCAGTTATACAACAAGCTGTCCAGAGACCCAGTACTTC
J: TRBJ2-5
D: NA
V: TRBV12-3/TRBV12-4
size: NA

CDR3: CASSPSQSGAGYTF
DNA: TGTGCCAGCAGTCCATCCCAGTCGGGGGCTGGCTACACCTTC
J: TRBJ1-2
D: NA
V: TRBV6-1
size: medium-sized

CDR3: CSAILPGLAGVTDTQYF
DNA: TGCAGTGCTATCTTGCCCGGACTAGCGGGAGTGACAGATACGCAGTATTTT
J: TRBJ2-3
D: TRBD2
V: TRBV20-1
size: few

CDR3: CASSELAGTLMNTEAFF
DNA: TGTGCCAGCAGTGAACTTGCAGGGACCCTTATGAACACTGAAGCTTTCTTT
J: TRBJ1-1
D: NA
V: TRBV6-1
size: few

CDR3: CASILGGQAYEQYF
DNA: TGTGCCAGCATCTTAGGAGGCCAGGCCTACGAGCAGTACTTC
J: TRBJ2-7
D: NA
V: TRBV7-9
size: few

CDR3: CASSYRLTGRYTEAFF
DNA: TGTGCCAGCAGTTACCGTTTGACAGGGCGATACACTGAAGCTTTCTTT
J: TRBJ1-1
D: TRBD1
V: TRBV6-5
size: medium-sized

CDR3: CASSFRGGSPLHF
DNA: TGTGCCAGCAGCTTCCGCGGGGGTTCACCCCTCCACTTT
J: TRBJ1-6
D: NA
V: TRBV11-3
size: NA

CDR3: CASSPGSYGYTF
DNA: TGTGCCAGCAGCCCTGGGAGCTATGGCTACACCTTC
J: TRBJ1-2
D: NA
V: TRBV14
size: medium-sized

CDR3: CASGGVKNTEAFF
DNA: TGTGCCAGTGGCGGGGTGAAGAACACTGAAGCTTTCTTT
J: TRBJ1-1
D: NA
V: TRBV19
size: few

CDR3: CASSYWTGDEKLFF
DNA: TGTGCCAGCAGTTATTGGACAGGGGATGAAAAACTGTTTTTT
J: TRBJ1-4
D: TRBD1
V: TRBV6-4
size: NA

CDR3: CASSRRGQPQHF
DNA: TGTGCCAGCAGCCGAAGGGGGCAGCCCCAGCATTTT
J: TRBJ1-5
D: NA
V: TRBV6-1
size: NA

CDR3: CASSVTSANTEAFF
DNA: TGTGCCAGCAGCGTAACCTCAGCGAACACTGAAGCTTTCTTT
J: TRBJ1-1
D: NA
V: TRBV9
size: medium-sized

CDR3: CASSLSRDSYEQYF
DNA: TGTGCCAGCAGTTTATCGCGGGACTCCTACGAGCAGTACTTC
J: TRBJ2-7
D: NA
V: TRBV27
size: medium-sized

CDR3: CASSTMTGGNTEAFF
DNA: TGTGCCAGCAGCACCATGACAGGGGGGAACACTGAAGCTTTCTTT
J: TRBJ1-1
D: TRBD1
V: TRBV5-8
size: NA

CDR3: CASSLVDSYNEQFF
DNA: TGTGCCAGCAGCTTAGTGGACTCCTACAATGAGCAGTTCTTC
J: TRBJ2-1
D: NA
V: TRBV7-2
size: NA